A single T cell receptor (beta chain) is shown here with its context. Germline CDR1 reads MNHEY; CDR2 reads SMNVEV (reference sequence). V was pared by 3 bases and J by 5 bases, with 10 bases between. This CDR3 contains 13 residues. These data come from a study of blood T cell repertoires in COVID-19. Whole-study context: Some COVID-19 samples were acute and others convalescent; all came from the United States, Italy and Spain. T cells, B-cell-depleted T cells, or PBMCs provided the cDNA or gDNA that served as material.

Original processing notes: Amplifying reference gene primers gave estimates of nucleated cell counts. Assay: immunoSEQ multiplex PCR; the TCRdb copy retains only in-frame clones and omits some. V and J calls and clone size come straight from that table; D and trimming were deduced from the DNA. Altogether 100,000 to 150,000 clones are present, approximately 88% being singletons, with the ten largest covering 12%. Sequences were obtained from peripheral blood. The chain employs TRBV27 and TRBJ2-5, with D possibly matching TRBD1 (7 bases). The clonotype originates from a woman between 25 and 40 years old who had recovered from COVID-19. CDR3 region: CASSLTGRETQYF. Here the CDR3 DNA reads TGTGCCAGCAGTTTGACAGGGAGGGAGACCCAGTACTTC.